This is a list of T cell receptor beta chains from one sample in a study of Ad26.COV2.S vaccination and SARS-CoV-2 variants. Data came from immunoSEQ multiplex PCR; TCRdb stores just in-frame clones and leaves some out. The sample lists more than 300,000 clones, just under 85% occurring once. This sample comprised peripheral blood, obtained in a trial of Ad26.COV2.S vaccine versus placebo. These receptors were taken from a person between 18 and 59 years old who received the Ad26.COV2.S COVID-19 vaccine or a placebo. The CDR3 runs from the conserved cysteine through the conserved F or W.

j_call | v_call | cdr3_aa
TRBJ2-1 | TRBV11-2 | CASSQAPTSVGQFF
TRBJ1-1 | TRBV5-4 | CASSLRKNTEAFF
TRBJ1-3 | TRBV14 | CASSHRGGNTIYF
TRBJ2-1 | TRBV4-1 | CASSQDRKSSGGSVDEQFF
TRBJ2-7 | TRBV11-1 | CASSQGEGYTFHEQYF
TRBJ2-3 | TRBV6-5 | CASSHLGATDTQYF
TRBJ2-7 | TRBV10-1 | CASSGGSGPHEQYF
TRBJ1-3 | TRBV21-1 | CASSKKQASGNTIYF
TRBJ1-5 | TRBV7-9 | CASSLAHGTESNQPQHF
TRBJ1-1 | TRBV15 | CATSRGTVNTEAFF
TRBJ2-1 | TRBV28 | CASTRKSRGNEQFF
TRBJ1-2 | TRBV28 | CASRQGLVYGYTF
TRBJ1-2 | TRBV6-5 | CASRARPSRGYTF
TRBJ2-2 | TRBV18 | CASSPRTGDTGELFF
TRBJ2-1 | TRBV6-5 | CASSYPGSSYNEQFF
TRBJ1-6 | TRBV5-1 | CASRGSTDNSPLHF
TRBJ2-7 | TRBV3-1/TRBV3-2 | CASSQDWGTPAYEQYF
TRBJ1-2 | TRBV27 | CASSVSSGGYGYTF
TRBJ2-7 | TRBV19 | CASSIATGGYEQYF
TRBJ1-3 | TRBV5-1 | CASSLGGVGVGNTIYF